The 28 T cell receptor beta chains presented below share a single source sample, sequenced in a study of T cells in Graves' hyperthyroidism and ophthalmopathy. TCR beta CDR3 regions were amplified from RNA. The HTBI primer set served for first-round RT-PCR of the TCR CDR3. TCRdb re-analysed the multiplex PCR reads in MiXCR, keeping a single row per CDR3 protein. The sample shows hundreds of thousands of distinct CDR3 sequences, 20% of them seen only once. Sequenced sample: blood. The receptors come from a man aged 40-49 years with Graves' ophthalmopathy.

In its sample, this clonotype was seen many times. V is TRBV18 and J is TRBJ1-5; D remains unclear. Germline V gene sequence: CDR1 KGHSH, CDR2 LQKENI. The CDR3 totals 12 residues. V was clipped by 0 bases and J by 4 bases, with 1 base between them. The DNA for the CDR3 is TGTGCCAGCTCACCACCGAATCAGCCCCAGCATTTT. Its protein product is CASSPPNQPQHF.

This clonotype was recorded many times. V gene TRBV28 combines with J gene TRBJ1-6, with TRBD1 as a possible D gene (5 bases). The CDR3 contains 15 residues. V dropped 2 bases and J dropped 5 bases, with 10 bases sitting between them. Germline V gene lookup returns CDR1 MDHEN and CDR2 SYDVKM. The DNA of the CDR3 is TGTGCCAGCAGTTTACCCCGGGGGGATAATTCACCCCTCCACTTT. Amino acids: CASSLPRGDNSPLHF.

This clonotype was observed a few times. The chain joins TRBV24-1 to TRBJ1-1, with no clear D. This CDR3 has 15 residues. Germline V gene data show CDR1 as KGHDR and CDR2 as SFDVKD. V lost 5 bases and J lost 3, with 15 bases in between. In nucleotides, the CDR3 is TGTGCCACCAGTGTCCCTCTTAGGTGTGACACTGAAGCTTTCTTT. Translation: CATSVPLRCDTEAFF.

This clonotype was detected only a few times. One base away lies a much larger clone, so this may be a sequencing read error. The rearrangement links TRBV2 to TRBJ2-7; D is ambiguous. The CDR3 is made up of 12 amino acids. Germline V gene lookup returns CDR1 SNHLY and CDR2 FYNNEI. In DNA, the CDR3 is TGTGTCAGCAACCCTCGGAACTACGAGCAGTACTTC. Protein sequence: CVSNPRNYEQYF.

This clonotype came up many times. The J gene is TRBJ1-5, the V gene TRBV20-1; 7 nucleotides match TRBD1. J lost 1 base, V lost 4 bases, and 7 bases had no gene match. The germline gives CDR1 DFQATT, CDR2 SNEGSKA (reference sequence). This CDR3 region has 15 residues. CDR3 loop: CSATRTGVSNQPQHF. As DNA, the CDR3 is TGCAGTGCTACAAGAACAGGGGTGAGCAATCAGCCCCAGCATTTT.

Many counts were recorded for this clonotype. The rearrangement uses TRBV2 and TRBJ2-1; a possible D gene is TRBD1 (6 bases). The V gene lost 4 bases and the J gene lost 3 bases, with 7 bases spanning the gap. The CDR3 has 13 residues. The germline V gene encodes CDR1 SNHLY and CDR2 FYNNEI. The CDR3 DNA reads as TGTGCCAGCAGTGGACAGGTCTACAATGAGCAGTTCTTC. Translation: CASSGQVYNEQFF.

Note on this clonotype: An end of the junction does not agree with germline; a read error may underlie this. The chain uses TRBV10-3 and TRBJ1-3; no clear D gene. CDR1 and CDR2 from the germline V gene are ENHRY and SYGVKD. The CDR3 spans 15 residues. This CDR3 is CASSLAAHSGNTIYF. The DNA for the CDR3 is TGTGCCAGCAGTTTAGCGGCCCACTCTGGAAACACCATATATTTT.

This clonotype was counted only a few times. The chain is built from TRBV7-3 and TRBJ1-2; perhaps TRBD1 as D (5 bases). This CDR3 comprises 18 residues. The germline CDR1 and CDR2 sequences are SGHTA and FQGTGA. The ends were cut back, 5 bases at V and 4 bases at J, with 26 bases in the middle. CDR3 loop: CASSPMGVRDPRAYGYTF. The CDR3 DNA follows: TGTGCCAGCAGCCCCATGGGGGTAAGGGACCCCCGGGCCTATGGCTACACCTTC.

A few counts support this clonotype. The chain joins TRBV6-1 to TRBJ1-2, with 7 bases aligning to TRBD1. Germline CDR1 MNHNS, CDR2 SASEGT. The CDR3 runs to 14 residues. J was trimmed by 2 bases and V by 6 bases; bases with no gene match: 6. The DNA for the CDR3 is TGTGCCAGCAGGAGACAGGGCCCGAACTATGGCTACACCTTC. Protein product: CASRRQGPNYGYTF.

The chain combines TRBV14 with TRBJ2-2; D remains unclear. This CDR3 spans 13 amino acids. Trimming shortened V by 3 bases and J by 6 bases, and 8 bases separated the two germline ends. Germline V CDR1 and CDR2: SGHDN, FVKESK. CDR3 nucleotide sequence: TGTGCCAGCAGCCACAACATCCCCGGGGAGCTGTTTTTT. It translates to CASSHNIPGELFF. Complete variable domain (other parts from reference TRBV14 and TRBJ2-2): EAGVTQFPSHSVIEKGQTVTLRCDPISGHDNLYWYRRVMGKEIKFLLHFVKESKQDESGMPNNRFLAERTGGTYSTLKVQPAELEDSGVYFCASSHNIPGELFFGEGSRLTVL.

In this sample, this clonotype turned up a few times. A read error may account for a junction end that differs from germline. This sequence joins TRBV7-8 and TRBJ2-1; D ambiguous. The CDR3 runs 12 residues. The germline gives CDR1 SGHVS, CDR2 FQNEAQ. The CDR3 DNA reads TGTACCAGCAGCTTTAGTCGCGCGGAGCAGTTCTTC. As protein: CTSSFSRAEQFF.

This sequence joins TRBV7-9 and TRBJ2-7, with 14 bases identical to TRBD2. This CDR3 comprises 19 residues. The V and J ends lost 0 bases and 4 bases, in that order; junction bases with no gene match: 11. Germline CDR1 SEHNR, CDR2 FQNEAQ (reference sequence). DNA of the CDR3: TGTGCCAGCAGCTTAGCGCGACTAGCGGGGGGGCCGTCGGAGTACGAGCAGTACTTC. Protein product: CASSLARLAGGPSEYEQYF.

The sample holds a few counts of this clonotype. V is TRBV14 and J is TRBJ2-3; D unresolved. CDR3 length equals 14 residues. Trimming took 5 bases from V and 5 from J, leaving 14 bases between them. CDR1 is SGHDN, CDR2 FVKESK, per germline. The CDR3 nucleotides are TGTGCCAGCAGCGTGGGATCATCGAGAGATACGCAGTATTTT. Encoded protein: CASSVGSSRDTQYF.

This clonotype was observed a handful of times. V and J are TRBV5-1 and TRBJ2-1; 10 nucleotides line up with TRBD2. CDR1 and CDR2 from the germline V gene are SGHRS and YFSETQ. J lost 9 bases, V lost 2 bases, and 5 bases had no gene match. CDR3 size: 14 residues. The CDR3 DNA reads as TGCGCCAGCAGCTTAACTAGCGGGGATGGTGAGCAGTTCTTC. Its protein product is CASSLTSGDGEQFF.

The rearrangement links TRBV10-3 to TRBJ2-3; the match to TRBD1 covers 7 bases. CDR1 ENHRY and CDR2 SYGVKD come from the germline V gene. J lost 2 bases, V lost 6 bases, and 8 bases had no gene match. The CDR3 length is 15 residues. CDR3 in amino acids: CAIRSDRENTDTQYF. CDR3 nucleotides: TGTGCCATCAGATCCGACAGGGAGAACACAGATACGCAGTATTTT.

In its sample, this clonotype was seen a few times. V and J are TRBV11-2 and TRBJ2-1, with D possibly being TRBD1 or TRBD2 (6 bases each). The germline V gene encodes CDR1 SGHAT and CDR2 FQNNGV. The V end was cut by 2 bases, the J end by 5 bases, with 13 bases between. The CDR3 consists of 15 residues. The CDR3 sequence is CASSLRGAYDNEQFF. The DNA for the CDR3 is TGTGCCAGCAGCTTAAGGGGGGCGTACGACAATGAGCAGTTCTTC.

A few counts support this clonotype. The chain has TRBV3-1 and TRBJ2-5; TRBD1 aligns across 8 bases. CDR3 length equals 16 residues. Germline assignment: CDR1 LGHDT and CDR2 YNNKEL (reference sequence). The ends lost 4 bases at V and 5 bases at J; junction bases unmatched: 12. The DNA of the CDR3 is TGTGCCAGCAGCCTGGTTCCCGGACAGGGCTTGGAGACCCAGTACTTC. Translated: CASSLVPGQGLETQYF.

This clonotype appeared a single time. The rearrangement links TRBV7-2 to TRBJ1-1, with 7 bases lining up with TRBD1. CDR1 is SGHTA, CDR2 FQGNSA, per germline. CDR3 length equals 14 residues. Losses at the gene ends were 4 bases for V and 4 bases for J; bases not matched to a gene: 6. CDR3 DNA sequence: TGTGCCAGCAGCTCAAACAGGGGTCCCACTGAAGCTTTCTTT. This codes for CASSSNRGPTEAFF.

The sample holds many counts of this clonotype. The V call is TRBV27, the J call TRBJ1-2; D gene ambiguous. The V and J ends lost 2 bases and 2 bases respectively, with 12 bases between them. From germline, CDR1 is MNHEY and CDR2 SMNVEV (reference sequence). CDR3 length: 15 amino acids. The CDR3 nucleotides read TGTGCCAGCAGTTTACGGAGGACTACAAACTATGGCTACACCTTC. Translation gives CASSLRRTTNYGYTF.

This clonotype was observed at least ten times. The chain is built from TRBV2 and TRBJ2-7; 12 bases align to TRBD2. Germline CDR1 and CDR2: SNHLY and FYNNEI. V dropped 4 bases and J dropped 3; count of bases not matched to a gene: 1. This CDR3 is 14 amino acids long. The CDR3 DNA reads TGTGCCAGCAGTGGACTAGCGGGGGACTACGAGCAGTACTTC. Protein product: CASSGLAGDYEQYF.

This clonotype was seen a few times. This sequence joins TRBV20-1 and TRBJ1-5, with D possibly being TRBD1 (5 bases). CDR1 is DFQATT, CDR2 SNEGSKA, per germline (reference sequence). V was cut by 5 bases and J by 4 bases, with 12 bases left in between. This CDR3 contains 13 residues. The CDR3 sequence is CSAEGTANQPQHF. The CDR3, as DNA: TGCAGTGCTGAGGGGACCGCAAATCAGCCCCAGCATTTT.

This clonotype was picked up one time. The chain recombines TRBV30 with TRBJ2-1; D call uncertain. Trimming took 3 bases from V and 8 from J, leaving 11 bases between them. The V gene's germline CDR1 is GTSNPN and CDR2 SVGIG (reference sequence). The length of the CDR3 is 12 residues. The CDR3, as DNA: TGTGCCTGGAGCGTCGACTTCGATGAGCAGTTCTTC. This gives the protein CAWSVDFDEQFF.

The chain has TRBV28 and TRBJ1-5; D gene uncertain. Trimming left V 6 bases short and J 1 base short, with 13 bases between. CDR1 and CDR2 (germline): MDHEN, SYDVKM. The CDR3 loop spans 15 amino acids. The DNA for the CDR3 is TGTGCCAGCAGACACGACGTGGGGAGCAATCAGCCCCAGCATTTT. This codes for CASRHDVGSNQPQHF.

This clonotype was observed at least ten times. The J gene is TRBJ2-1, the V gene TRBV7-9, with 7 bases lining up with TRBD2. The CDR3 runs 16 residues. The J segment lost 8 bases and the V segment lost 5 bases, leaving 15 bases of the junction unmatched. Per the germline V gene, CDR1 is SEHNR and CDR2 is FQNEAQ (reference sequence). The CDR3, as DNA: TGTGCCAGCAGCCCCCCGGGAGGACTGGAGGGGCATGAGCAGTTCTTC. This gives the protein CASSPPGGLEGHEQFF.

This clonotype occurred many times. The genes are TRBV20-1 and TRBJ1-2, with 7 bases fitting TRBD1. Losses at the gene ends were 3 bases for V and 5 bases for J; bases not matched to a gene: 9. The CDR3 is 14 amino acids. Per the germline V gene, CDR1 is DFQATT and CDR2 is SNEGSKA (reference sequence). The CDR3 loop reads CSARGTAGGYGYTF. The CDR3 coding sequence is TGCAGTGCTAGGGGGACCGCAGGGGGGTATGGCTACACCTTC.

This clonotype was detected many times. The genes are TRBV13 and TRBJ2-7, with a weak D call TRBD2 (5 bases). Germline values: CDR1 PRHDT, CDR2 FYEKMQ (reference sequence). Deletions cut 1 base from V and 0 bases from J, with 10 bases between. This CDR3 contains 15 residues. The DNA for the CDR3 is TGTGCCAGCAGCTTAGAGGTCGGGATCTCCTACGAGCAGTACTTC. Translation gives CASSLEVGISYEQYF.

The chain recombines TRBV5-8 with TRBJ2-7, with TRBD2 identical over 9 bases. Germline V lookup: CDR1 SGHTS, CDR2 YDEGEE. With 0 bases clipped from V and 5 bases from J, the junction kept 6 bases outside the gene matches. The CDR3 runs to 15 residues. CDR3 DNA sequence: TGTGCCAGCAGCTTGGGATCTGCGGGAGGGCACGAGCAGTACTTC. The encoded protein is CASSLGSAGGHEQYF.

This clonotype was recorded at least ten times. The chain employs TRBV30 and TRBJ1-2, with D unclear. Germline-derived CDR1 and CDR2 are GTSNPN and SVGIG (reference sequence). With 2 bases removed from V and 4 bases from J, the gap between germline ends came to 8 bases. There are 12 residues in the CDR3. The CDR3 region has the DNA TGTGCCTGGAGTAAAGACGGCTATGGCTACACCTTC. As protein: CAWSKDGYGYTF.